This T cell receptor beta chain was profiled in a study of CXCR3-negative and CXCR3-positive naive CD8 T cells. Remarks on this clonotype: Its antigen is undetermined.

The CDR3 consists of 14 residues. Germline V lookup: CDR1 MGHDK, CDR2 SYGVNS. Regarding the study as a whole: Similar TRBV-TRBJ usage was seen in naive cells (both CXCR3-negative and CXCR3-positive), but memory cells differed. Naive subsets showed comparable surface CD5, and TCR interaction strength was also inferred from TRB CDR3 physicochemistry. Greater hydrophobicity was found in TRB CDR3s of CXCR3-positive naive cells than of CXCR3-negative naive cells.

The study sorted every CD8+ T cell subset in triplicate at 300,000 cells each. Naive CD8+ T cells had a CD45RO-CCR7+CD27+CD95- phenotype. It was by 5' RACE with UMI labels that the TRB cDNA libraries were prepared. TCRdb reworked the 5' RACE reads into one entry per CDR3 protein, no DNA. This repertoire includes around 160,000 distinct CDR3 sequences. The V and J genes are TRBV25-1 and TRBJ2-2; TCRdb gives TRBD1 as the D gene, but with no DNA this cannot be confirmed. Sequenced: naive CXCR3+ CD8+ T cells from blood. Described subset: CD45RO-CCR7+CD27+CD95- naive CD8+ T cells expressing CXCR3 (TNR3+). The receptor comes from a human donor in good health. Some clones in this sample may be carry-over from other donors' samples. This CDR3 is CASSEFGGRGELFF.